The 28 T cell receptor beta chains listed next were all sequenced from one sample in a study of blood T cell repertoires in COVID-19. Here immunoSEQ multiplex PCR was the method, and the copy in TCRdb shows in-frame clones only, minus some. The table records a few hundred thousand clones, about 89% of them present only once. Material: peripheral blood. The receptors were gathered from a man younger than 30 who had recovered from COVID-19.

The chain recombines TRBV14 with TRBJ1-1, with TRBD1 matching over 7 bases. The V gene's germline CDR1 is SGHDN and CDR2 FVKESK. The CDR3 loop spans 15 amino acids. V shed 1 base, J shed 0 bases, and the junction held 2 bases outside the gene matches. The CDR3 here is CASSQGDRLNTEAFF. CDR3 DNA: TGTGCCAGCAGCCAAGGGGACAGATTGAACACTGAAGCTTTCTTT. The full variable domain, in which reference TRBV14 and TRBJ1-1 provide the parts outside the CDR3, is EAGVTQFPSHSVIEKGQTVTLRCDPISGHDNLYWYRRVMGKEIKFLLHFVKESKQDESGMPNNRFLAERTGGTYSTLKVQPAELEDSGVYFCASSQGDRLNTEAFFGQGTRLTVV.

This clone has a handful of counts. This chain connects TRBV11-2 to TRBJ2-1; 8 bases agree with TRBD1. The CDR3 runs 13 residues. J was trimmed by 9 bases and V by 1 base; bases with no gene match: 2. The germline V gene encodes CDR1 SGHAT and CDR2 FQNNGV. The CDR3 nucleotides read TGTGCCAGCAGCTTAGGCGGACAGGGTGAGCAGTTCTTC. It specifies CASSLGGQGEQFF.

The chain carries TRBV6-5 and TRBJ1-1; the match to TRBD1 covers 8 bases. The V segment lost 6 bases and the J segment 2 bases; nucleotides outside the gene matches: 8. The CDR3 spans 15 residues. In germline, CDR1 is MNHEY, CDR2 SVGAGI. The CDR3 nucleotides read TGTGCCAGCAGCTCCGGGACAGGAGAAAACACTGAAGCTTTCTTT. This sequence encodes CASSSGTGENTEAFF.

Here the CDR3 reads CASRVGQGGTDTQYF. CDR3 DNA sequence: TGTGCCAGCAGGGTGGGACAGGGGGGCACAGATACGCAGTATTTT. The V gene is TRBV2, the J gene TRBJ2-3; 11 bases fit TRBD1. There are 15 residues in the CDR3. CDR1 SNHLY and CDR2 FYNNEI come from the germline V gene. The V segment lost 6 bases and the J segment 1 base; nucleotides outside the gene matches: 3.

V gene TRBV29-1 combines with J gene TRBJ2-7, with 11 bases lining up with TRBD2. Germline CDR1 and CDR2: SQVTM and ANQGSEA. This CDR3 has 16 residues. Trimming cost V 5 bases and J 12 bases; bases outside gene matches: 21. CDR3 sequence reads: CSVKSPPGLADLRLYF. In DNA, the CDR3 is TGCAGCGTTAAGTCACCACCGGGACTAGCGGACTTAAGGCTGTACTTC.

CDR3 sequence reads: CASSPSYGTEAFF. DNA of the CDR3: TGTGCCAGCAGCCCTTCGTACGGGACTGAAGCTTTCTTT. This sequence joins TRBV12-3 or TRBV12-4 and TRBJ1-1; no clear D gene. The CDR3 sequence is 13 residues long. Trimming stripped 6 bases from V and 5 bases from J, with 13 bases between.

The gene calls are TRBV28 and TRBJ2-3; D is possibly TRBD2 (6 bases). CDR1 is MDHEN, CDR2 SYDVKM, per germline. The CDR3 is 13 amino acids. The ends were cut back, 9 bases at V and 2 bases at J, with 12 bases in the middle. Written as DNA, the CDR3 is TGTGCCAGTGCTGGGGGGTCCACAGATACGCAGTATTTT. Translated: CASAGGSTDTQYF. Combining the CDR3 with reference TRBV28 and TRBJ2-3 gives the whole variable domain DVKVTQSSRYLVKRTGEKVFLECVQDMDHENMFWYRQDPGLGLRLIYFSYDVKMKEKGDIPEGYSVSREKKERFSLILESASTNQTSMYLCASAGGSTDTQYFGPGTRLTVL.

The genes are TRBV2 and TRBJ2-1, with 7 bases that match TRBD1. Looked up from germline, CDR1 is SNHLY and CDR2 is FYNNEI. The CDR3 has 16 residues. V gave up 6 bases and J gave up 8 bases; unmatched junction bases: 16. The CDR3 is CASRGSPGTVVHEQFF. Written as DNA, the CDR3 is TGTGCCAGCAGGGGAAGCCCCGGGACAGTCGTGCATGAGCAGTTCTTC. The full variable domain, its missing parts supplied by reference TRBV2 and TRBJ2-1, is EPEVTQTPSHQVTQMGQEVILRCVPISNHLYFYWYRQILGQKVEFLVSFYNNEISEKSEIFDDQFSVERPDGSNFTLKIRSTKLEDSAMYFCASRGSPGTVVHEQFFGPGTRLTVL.

The chain uses TRBV27 and TRBJ2-7, with TRBD1 identical over 10 bases. The CDR3 has 15 amino acids. The germline V gene encodes CDR1 MNHEY and CDR2 SMNVEV (reference sequence). Germline trimming cut 2 bases from V and 1 base from J; bases unmatched to any gene: 2. Written as DNA, the CDR3 is TGTGCCAGCAGTTTAACGGGACAGGGGTCCTACGAGCAGTACTTC. This translates into CASSLTGQGSYEQYF.

This clone came up once. The chain is built from TRBV28 and TRBJ2-3; TRBD2 matches 12 bases. The CDR3 extends over 14 amino acids. CDR1 is MDHEN, CDR2 SYDVKM, per germline. V dropped 5 bases and J dropped 7; count of bases not matched to a gene: 4. CDR3 region: CASSVTSGRYTQYF. In nucleotides, the CDR3 is TGTGCCAGCAGTGTGACTAGCGGGAGATATACGCAGTATTTT.

The rearrangement links TRBV10-3 to TRBJ2-1; 7 positions agree with TRBD2. Losses at the gene ends were 2 bases for V and 3 bases for J; bases not matched to a gene: 1. The CDR3 is 14 residues long. CDR1 is ENHRY, CDR2 SYGVKD, per germline. The CDR3 DNA reads TGTGCCATCAGTGAGAAGCGGGACTACAATGAGCAGTTCTTC. It encodes CAISEKRDYNEQFF.

The V and J genes are TRBV6-1 and TRBJ1-5, with 7 bases identical to TRBD1. V dropped 2 bases and J dropped 1; count of bases not matched to a gene: 8. The CDR3 loop spans 17 amino acids. Germline V gene lookup returns CDR1 MNHNS and CDR2 SASEGT. The CDR3 bases are TGTGCCAGCAGTGAAACCCACCAGACAGGGAGCAATCAGCCCCAGCATTTT. It yields the protein CASSETHQTGSNQPQHF.

The chain has TRBV29-1 and TRBJ2-7, with a possible D match to TRBD1 (6 bases). The CDR3 covers 13 residues. CDR1 and CDR2 from the germline V gene are SQVTM and ANQGSEA. Trimming left V 7 bases short and J 1 base short, with 14 bases between. The CDR3 protein is CSARDTRSYEQYF. The CDR3 DNA reads TGCAGCGCCAGGGACACCCGTTCCTACGAGCAGTACTTC.

CDR3 protein: CAFASGQGLDEQFF. In DNA form, the CDR3 reads TGTGCCTTCGCGTCGGGACAGGGATTAGATGAGCAGTTCTTC. The chain uses TRBV10-3 and TRBJ2-1; 9 nucleotides agree with TRBD1. CDR1 and CDR2 (germline): ENHRY, SYGVKD. This CDR3 is 14 amino acids long. V lost 11 bases to trimming and J lost 8 bases; unmatched junction nucleotides: 13.

With respect to this clone: Different DNA sequences within this sample yield the same CDR3. The chain employs TRBV7-9 and TRBJ1-1, with a possible D match to TRBD1 (6 bases). Looked up from germline, CDR1 is SEHNR and CDR2 is FQNEAQ (reference sequence). The CDR3 runs to 12 residues. V dropped 5 bases and J dropped 5 bases, with 9 bases sitting between them. CDR3 sequence (DNA): TGTGCCAGCAGCCCCACAGGGACTGAAGCTTTCTTT. Its translation is CASSPTGTEAFF.

V and J are TRBV30 and TRBJ1-6; a weak D match, TRBD1 (5 bases). The CDR3 covers 14 residues. Trimming left V 0 bases short and J 11 bases short, with 14 bases between. The germline V gene has CDR1 GTSNPN and CDR2 SVGIG (reference sequence). The CDR3 DNA reads TGTGCCTGGAGTGTAGGGCAGGGAGGGCCACCCCTCCACTTT. It translates to CAWSVGQGGPPLHF.

The gene calls are TRBV9 and TRBJ1-2; 11 nucleotides line up with TRBD1. Per germline, CDR1 SGDLS and CDR2 YYNGEE. J lost 7 bases, V lost 1 base, and 9 bases had no gene match. CDR3 length: 16 residues. The CDR3 DNA reads TGTGCCAGCAGCGTAAGCCCGGACAGGGGGCTTGGTGGCTACACCTTC. It specifies CASSVSPDRGLGGYTF. The full variable domain, rest sourced from reference TRBV9 and TRBJ1-2, is DSGVTQTPKHLITATGQRVTLRCSPRSGDLSVYWYQQSLDQGLQFLIQYYNGEERAKGNILERFSAQQFPDLHSELNLSSLELGDSALYFCASSVSPDRGLGGYTFGSGTRLTVV.

The V and J genes are TRBV9 and TRBJ1-4; D is possibly TRBD1 (6 bases). V dropped 3 bases and J dropped 2 bases, with 20 bases sitting between them. In germline, CDR1 is SGDLS, CDR2 YYNGEE. CDR3 length equals 18 residues. This CDR3 is CASSASDLGQETNEKLFF. CDR3 coding DNA: TGTGCCAGCAGCGCGAGTGACCTGGGACAAGAGACTAATGAAAAACTGTTTTTT.

This chain links TRBV12-3 or TRBV12-4 with TRBJ1-1; the D gene is possibly TRBD1 (5 bases). The V end was cut by 0 bases, the J end by 10 bases, with 9 bases between. The CDR3 sequence is 12 residues long. The CDR3 protein is CASSLALRGAFF. The DNA for the CDR3 is TGTGCCAGCAGTTTAGCGCTAAGGGGAGCTTTCTTT.

The V and J genes are TRBV24-1 and TRBJ2-3, with D hard to call. This CDR3 region has 13 residues. V lost 4 bases, J lost 3 bases, and 7 bases lay in between. Germline CDR1 reads KGHDR; CDR2 reads SFDVKD. CDR3 loop: CATSDLYTDTQYF. CDR3 coding DNA: TGTGCCACCAGTGACCTATATACAGATACGCAGTATTTT.

J is TRBJ2-1 and V is TRBV19, with a tentative D call TRBD2 (6 bases). The V gene lost 2 bases and the J gene lost 0 bases, with 8 bases spanning the gap. The CDR3 sequence is 15 residues long. Germline V gives CDR1 LNHDA, CDR2 SQIVND (reference sequence). The CDR3 DNA sequence: TGTGCCAGTAGTATACCCGGGAGCTCCTACAATGAGCAGTTCTTC. Residues: CASSIPGSSYNEQFF.

V and J are TRBV29-1 and TRBJ2-3, with D possibly being TRBD1 (5 bases). Germline values: CDR1 SQVTM, CDR2 ANQGSEA. Between the trimmed V and J ends, which lost 1 base and 4 bases, there was a span of 9 bases. This CDR3 contains 13 residues. The CDR3 coding sequence is TGCAGCGTTGAAGGGCAGGGTGCAGATACGCAGTATTTT. It is translated as CSVEGQGADTQYF.

The table lists this clone with a few counts. The rearrangement joins TRBV7-3 to TRBJ1-5; 8 bases align to TRBD1. The V gene end was trimmed by 4 bases and the J gene end by 5 bases; junction bases not matched to a gene: 1. Germline CDR1 reads SGHTA; CDR2 reads FQGTGA. This CDR3 spans 13 amino acids. The CDR3 coding sequence is TGTGCCAGCAGCTCGGACAGGGATCAGCCCCAGCATTTT. This encodes CASSSDRDQPQHF.

This chain links TRBV19 with TRBJ2-7; TRBD2 matches at 9 bases. Germline V gives CDR1 LNHDA, CDR2 SQIVND (reference sequence). The CDR3 extends over 14 amino acids. V shed 8 bases and J 0 bases; nucleotides not matched to a gene: 5. The CDR3 DNA is TGTGCCAGTGCTAGCGGGATCAGCTCCTACGAGCAGTACTTC. Its translation is CASASGISSYEQYF.

The chain combines TRBV10-3 with TRBJ2-5, with 8 bases aligning to TRBD1. Germline values: CDR1 ENHRY, CDR2 SYGVKD. This CDR3 comprises 15 residues. After removal of 6 bases from V and 2 bases from J, the junction contained 8 bases not matched to a gene. The CDR3 DNA sequence: TGTGCCATCAGCACGGGACAGGATCTTCAAGAGACCCAGTACTTC. It codes for CAISTGQDLQETQYF.

V gene TRBV21-1 combines with J gene TRBJ2-1; the D call of TRBD2 is as the table states it, not checked on the DNA. TRBV21-1 is assigned pseudogene status. The CDR3 is 18 residues long. This chain's CDR3 is CASSKWKTSWVLRNEQFF. Written as DNA, the CDR3 is TGTGCCAGCAGCAAATGGAAAACTAGTTGGGTTTTAAGGAATGAGCAGTTCTTC.

The chain is built from TRBV4-1 and TRBJ2-4, with D perhaps matching TRBD2 (7 bases). The germline V and J ends were trimmed by 2 bases and 6 bases, with 20 bases remaining between them. This CDR3 has 17 residues. Germline CDR1 and CDR2: MGHRA and YSYEKL. CDR3 bases: TGCGCCAGCAGCCAATTGGGCCGGGGGGCCTTCGGAAACATTCAGTACTTC. This gives the protein CASSQLGRGAFGNIQYF.

The genes are TRBV5-4 and TRBJ2-7, with 10 bases fitting TRBD2. Germline CDR1 is SGHNT and CDR2 is YYREEE (reference sequence). The CDR3 covers 16 residues. V shed 0 bases, J shed 3 bases, and the junction held 6 bases outside the gene matches. CDR3 in DNA: TGTGCCAGCAGCTTGGCATCGGCTAGCGGGAGCTACGAGCAGTACTTC. Translation: CASSLASASGSYEQYF.